This entry is about one T cell receptor beta chain. No antigen is known for it. The V and J ends lost 0 bases and 13 bases respectively, with 28 bases between them. From germline, CDR1 is MNHEY and CDR2 SVGAGI. This CDR3 has 18 residues. A second PCR of about 7 to 12 cycles used a sample-barcoded 5' primer and a J-beta primer mix. Every cDNA molecule bore a tag from a template-switch adaptor containing 12 random nucleotides. TCRdb analysed the 5' RACE reads with MiXCR anew, one entry per CDR3 protein. The sample gives fewer than 1.5 million distinct CDR3 sequences, approximately 40% of which show up once; roughly 7.7% is in the top ten. At least 7 million PBMCs were isolated per sample. The data derive from a study of blood T cells in healthy people across ages. Study outcomes and limitations: Donor CMV status, an unknown factor, possibly confounded changes in expanded clonotypes.

This sequence was found in a woman aged 18-30 years in good health. J is TRBJ2-4 and V is TRBV6-5; D is possibly TRBD2 (7 bases). Material: blood. CDR3 bases: TGTGCCAGCAGTTACTCGTCCGTCGGGACACTCAACCCGCGGGAGCAGTACTTC. This sequence encodes CASSYSSVGTLNPREQYF.